The T cell receptor beta chain described here comes from a study of T-cell reconstitution after alpha-beta-depleted transplantation in children. The CDR3 is made up of 12 amino acids. The germline CDR1 and CDR2 sequences are SQVTM and ANQGSEA. V lost 4 bases to trimming and J lost 4 bases, with 10 bases between them. Molecular barcoding with unique molecular identifiers was used for the TCRbeta library. TCRdb used MiXCR to reprocess the PCR reads, holding one entry per CDR3 protein. This table holds about 340,000 distinct CDR3 sequences, about an eighth found once. This clonotype was detected only a few times.

The starting material was PBMCs, obtained from the stem cell graft. This sequence joins TRBV29-1 and TRBJ1-1; D ambiguous. This TCR derives from a human donor who donated a stem cell graft to a child with Fanconi anemia. Here the CDR3 DNA reads TGCAGCGTTGTACGGGTTACCACTGAAGCTTTCTTT. The encoded protein is CSVVRVTTEAFF.